Each of the 21 T cell receptor beta chains below was sequenced from the same sample in a study of CD8 T cells in Susac syndrome. RNA was extracted with the RNeasy kit, and a quantity of about 0.45 to 1 ug was reverse transcribed using random hexamers. TCRdb called the immunoSEQ multiplex PCR reads again in MiXCR, with one record for every CDR3 protein. The table has some 200,000 distinct CDR3 sequences, around 93% seen once. The sequenced sample was CD8+ T cells from PBMCs. These TCRs come from a human donor with Susac syndrome.

The rearrangement links TRBV14 to TRBJ2-7; 8 bases line up with TRBD1. This CDR3 contains 13 residues. CDR1 is SGHDN, CDR2 FVKESK, per germline. J lost 3 bases, V lost 4 bases, and 2 bases had no gene match. The CDR3 reads CASSRDRIYEQYF. The CDR3 DNA reads as TGTGCCAGCAGCCGGGACAGGATCTACGAGCAGTACTTC.

V usage is TRBV5-1 and J usage is TRBJ2-7; no clear D. Germline CDR1 and CDR2: SGHRS and YFSETQ. Trimming removed 4 bases from V and 0 bases from J, with 5 bases in between. There are 12 residues in the CDR3. In DNA, the CDR3 is TGCGCCAGCAGCGGAGCCTCCTACGAGCAGTACTTC. As protein: CASSGASYEQYF.

This chain connects TRBV7-2 to TRBJ2-1, with 13 bases matching TRBD2. The CDR3 is 17 amino acids. Losses at the gene ends were 1 base for V and 9 bases for J; bases not matched to a gene: 9. CDR1 and CDR2 from the germline V gene are SGHTA and FQGNSA. The CDR3 loop reads CASSLGVGLAGEGEQFF. For the CDR3, the DNA is TGTGCCAGCAGCTTAGGGGTAGGACTAGCGGGGGAGGGTGAGCAGTTCTTC.

The sample holds one count of this clonotype. V gene TRBV10-2 combines with J gene TRBJ2-5; 7 positions agree with TRBD1. J was trimmed by 1 base and V by 6 bases; bases with no gene match: 2. The length of the CDR3 is 13 residues. CDR1 is WSHSY, CDR2 SAAADI, per germline. This chain's CDR3 is CASRRDSQETQYF. The DNA for the CDR3 is TGCGCCAGCAGAAGGGACAGCCAAGAGACCCAGTACTTC.

This clonotype has only one observation. CDR3 sequence (DNA): TGTGCCTGGAGTGTAGCACACGATGAAGCTTTCTTT. Its translation is CAWSVAHDEAFF. The gene calls are TRBV30 and TRBJ1-1, with D hard to call. Germline CDR1 GTSNPN, CDR2 SVGIG (reference sequence). Trimming removed 0 bases from V and 7 bases from J, with 9 bases in between. The CDR3 runs 12 residues.

The table lists this clonotype with a count of one. The gene calls are TRBV30 and TRBJ1-6; no clear D gene. With 0 bases removed from V and 0 bases from J, the gap between germline ends came to 12 bases. CDR3 length: 17 residues. CDR1 and CDR2 from the germline V gene are GTSNPN and SVGIG (reference sequence). The CDR3 DNA reads TGTGCCTGGAGTGTCAGCGGCAAACCCTCCTATAATTCACCCCTCCACTTT. The encoded protein is CAWSVSGKPSYNSPLHF. The variable domain in full, completed from reference TRBV30 and TRBJ1-6, reads SQTIHQWPATLVQPVGSPLSLECTVEGTSNPNLYWYRQAAGRGLQLLFYSVGIGQISSEVPQNLSASRPQDRQFILSSKKLLLSDSGFYLCAWSVSGKPSYNSPLHFGNGTRLTVT.

CDR3 sequence reads: CASSLVGNSPLHF. As DNA, the CDR3 is TGTGCCAGCAGTTTAGTTGGGAATTCACCCCTCCACTTT. The chain has TRBV12-3 or TRBV12-4 and TRBJ1-6; no firm D call. The CDR3 runs to 13 residues. V lost 1 base and J 7 bases, leaving 5 bases between the germline ends.

The genes are TRBV28 and TRBJ2-5, with 11 bases aligning to TRBD1. CDR3 length: 15 residues. CDR1 is MDHEN and CDR2 is SYDVKM in the germline V gene. The V segment lost 8 bases and the J segment 4 bases; nucleotides outside the gene matches: 9. Here the CDR3 reads CASPPLGQGAETQYF. The CDR3 region has the DNA TGTGCCAGCCCCCCTCTCGGACAGGGGGCAGAGACCCAGTACTTC.

V gene TRBV6-5 combines with J gene TRBJ2-3, with D possibly being TRBD2 (5 bases). The V end was cut by 7 bases, the J end by 4 bases, with 9 bases between. Germline values: CDR1 MNHEY, CDR2 SVGAGI. This CDR3 comprises 12 residues. This CDR3 is CASTGLADTQYF. The DNA of the CDR3 is TGTGCCAGCACGGGATTGGCAGATACGCAGTATTTT.

The chain couples TRBV7-9 to TRBJ1-2; the D is unclear. Trimming took off 5 bases at V and 4 bases at J, with 14 bases between the two ends. This CDR3 is built from 14 residues. Germline lookup yields CDR1 SEHNR and CDR2 FQNEAQ (reference sequence). The CDR3 region has the DNA TGTGCCAGCAGCCTAATACTGGACGGCTATGGCTACACCTTC. This codes for CASSLILDGYGYTF.

This chain connects TRBV20-1 to TRBJ1-1; 8 bases map to TRBD1. With 5 bases clipped from V and 3 bases from J, the junction kept 11 bases outside the gene matches. CDR3 length: 15 amino acids. The germline CDR1 and CDR2 sequences are DFQATT and SNEGSKA (reference sequence). Here the CDR3 DNA reads TGCAGTGCTGCGGCCAGGGGGCGTGGATACACTGAAGCTTTCTTT. Residues: CSAAARGRGYTEAFF.

This chain links TRBV30 with TRBJ1-1; D is unclear. Trimming pared 4 bases from V and 6 bases from J, leaving 12 bases between. The CDR3 totals 12 residues. CDR1 is GTSNPN, CDR2 SVGIG, per germline (reference sequence). The CDR3 DNA reads TGTGCCTGGAACAATCTGGTCCCTGAAGCTTTCTTT. Translation: CAWNNLVPEAFF.

V usage is TRBV9 and J usage is TRBJ1-6, with a weak D call TRBD1 (6 bases). The CDR3 extends over 15 amino acids. V lost 3 bases to trimming and J lost 10 bases, with 17 bases between them. The germline gives CDR1 SGDLS, CDR2 YYNGEE. The CDR3, as DNA: TGTGCCAGCAGCGAAGGGGGACGAATTGGATCACCCCTCCACTTT. It encodes CASSEGGRIGSPLHF.

This clonotype appeared a single time. The chain carries TRBV4-1 and TRBJ1-5; 9 bases line up with TRBD1. The V segment lost 5 bases and the J segment 6 bases; nucleotides outside the gene matches: 20. Germline CDR1 is MGHRA and CDR2 is YSYEKL. This CDR3 spans 19 amino acids. CDR3: CASSEGPGQGFMSGQPQHF. Written as DNA, the CDR3 is TGCGCCAGCAGCGAAGGGCCGGGACAGGGCTTTATGAGCGGTCAGCCCCAGCATTTT.

V is TRBV23-1 and J is TRBJ2-5; a possible D gene is TRBD1 (6 bases). TRBV23-1 is assigned to the ORF class and has an uncertain function. V lost 8 bases, J lost 4 bases, and 26 bases lay in between. The CDR3 has 17 amino acids. The CDR3 DNA follows: TGCGCCAGCTTAGGGAAAAGGGGACAACAATTTCGAGAGACCCAGTACTTC. Residues: CASLGKRGQQFRETQYF.

The rearrangement links TRBV19 to TRBJ2-1, with D maybe TRBD1 (5 bases). This CDR3 contains 15 residues. Trimming removed 5 bases at V and 6 bases at J, with 17 bases between. The germline CDR1 and CDR2 sequences are LNHDA and SQIVND (reference sequence). The CDR3 sequence: CASSEVRAVSNEQFF. The CDR3 nucleotides are TGTGCCAGTAGTGAAGTCAGGGCGGTTTCCAATGAGCAGTTCTTC.

J is TRBJ2-3 and V is TRBV5-1, with 9 bases matching TRBD1. Germline assignment: CDR1 SGHRS and CDR2 YFSETQ. Unmatched junction bases numbered 4, after V lost 4 bases and J lost 1 base. This CDR3 spans 15 amino acids. In nucleotides, the CDR3 is TGCGCCAGCAGCGCGGGACAGGGAGGCACAGATACGCAGTATTTT. Translating it yields CASSAGQGGTDTQYF.

The chain uses TRBV10-3 and TRBJ2-3, with D possibly TRBD2 on 5 matching bases. The V and J ends lost 4 bases and 2 bases respectively, with 10 bases between them. The germline V gene has CDR1 ENHRY and CDR2 SYGVKD. CDR3 length: 14 amino acids. As DNA, the CDR3 is TGTGCCATCAGTGTCGACTATACCACAGATACGCAGTATTTT. Residues: CAISVDYTTDTQYF.

The V call is TRBV5-6, the J call TRBJ2-1; weak D call: TRBD2 (6 bases). The ends were cut back, 2 bases at V and 11 bases at J, with 17 bases in the middle. The CDR3 consists of 14 residues. Germline V lookup: CDR1 SGHDT, CDR2 YYEEEE. The chain's CDR3 is CASSLRLAFVKQFF. The CDR3 DNA follows: TGTGCCAGCAGCTTAAGGCTAGCGTTTGTTAAGCAGTTCTTC.

The chain couples TRBV4-1 to TRBJ2-2, with TRBD2 identical over 11 bases. Per germline, CDR1 MGHRA and CDR2 YSYEKL. J was trimmed by 6 bases and V by 1 base; bases with no gene match: 10. This CDR3 contains 18 residues. The CDR3 nucleotides are TGCGCCAGCAGCCAAGCATCCACTAGCGGGAGTCGAGCCGGGGAGCTGTTTTTT. As protein: CASSQASTSGSRAGELFF.

The chain combines TRBV5-1 with TRBJ2-5, with no clear D. The germline V gene encodes CDR1 SGHRS and CDR2 YFSETQ. This CDR3 contains 15 residues. Trimming cost V 0 bases and J 5 bases, with 14 bases left between them. The CDR3 protein is CASSLAENGVETQYF. For the CDR3, the DNA is TGCGCCAGCAGCTTGGCGGAGAACGGTGTGGAGACCCAGTACTTC. The full variable domain, in which reference TRBV5-1 and TRBJ2-5 provide the parts outside the CDR3, is KAGVTQTPRYLIKTRGQQVTLSCSPISGHRSVSWYQQTPGQGLQFLFEYFSETQRNKGNFPGRFSGRQFSNSRSEMNVSTLELGDSALYLCASSLAENGVETQYFGPGTRLLVL.